The rows below give T cell receptor beta chains drawn from one sample of a study of blood T cell repertoires in COVID-19. The assay was immunoSEQ multiplex PCR, and TCRdb's table has in-frame clones only and misses some. The sample has 100,000 or so clones, about 90% seen once; the top ten hold approximately 7%. The specimen was peripheral blood. These receptor sequences come from a man aged 25 to 40 in a cohort sampled during active COVID-19. Both conserved end residues are part of each CDR3. Each record gives: V gene, D gene, J gene, clone size, CDR3 DNA, CDR3 protein. The D gene is left open where the match is weak. Clone size is given for some rows only: seen once, a few or many times, or a class if the clone is expanded.

TRBV3-1/TRBV3-2	NA	TRBJ1-6	NA	TGTGCCAGCAGCCACGCGAGCGGGGTGTCACCCCTCCACTTT	CASSHASGVSPLHF
TRBV6-5	NA	TRBJ1-2	NA	TGTGCCAGCAGTTACAACAGCCAAGTATCCTATGGCTACACCTTC	CASSYNSQVSYGYTF
TRBV30	TRBD1	TRBJ1-5	NA	TGTGCCTGGAGTGTACGCGTAGGAACAGGGGATCAGCCCCAGCATTTT	CAWSVRVGTGDQPQHF
TRBV3-1/TRBV3-2	NA	TRBJ1-4	NA	TGTGCCAGCAGCCAACAGCGGAAGGGCCACGAAAAACTGTTTTTT	CASSQQRKGHEKLFF
TRBV9	TRBD2	TRBJ2-1	NA	TGTGCCAGCAGCCTAGCGGGGAATTCCTACAATGAGCAGTTCTTC	CASSLAGNSYNEQFF
TRBV5-1	TRBD2	TRBJ2-7	NA	TGCGCCAGCAGCTTTCTAGCGGGGGGCTACGAGCAGTACTTC	CASSFLAGGYEQYF
TRBV6-4	NA	TRBJ2-2	NA	TGTGCCAGCAGTGTGGCCGACACCGGGGAGCTGTTTTTT	CASSVADTGELFF
TRBV9	TRBD2	TRBJ2-1	NA	TGTGCCAGCAGCATTAGCAGGCTAGCGGGCAATGAGCAGTTCTTC	CASSISRLAGNEQFF
TRBV7-2	NA	TRBJ2-5	NA	TGTGCCAGCAGCTTAAGGCAGGGGGGTTTAGAGACCCAGTACTTC	CASSLRQGGLETQYF
TRBV28	TRBD1	TRBJ1-3	few	TGTGCCAGCAGCGTCTCTAGGGGGCCTACTGGAAACACCATATATTTT	CASSVSRGPTGNTIYF
TRBV25-1	NA	TRBJ1-2	NA	TGTGCCAGTAGTAAATCTCGGGACTATGGCTACACCTTC	CASSKSRDYGYTF
TRBV7-3	NA	TRBJ2-3	once	TGTGCCAGCAGCCCCCAGGGTTTTTCTGGAGATACGCAGTATTTT	CASSPQGFSGDTQYF
TRBV5-6	NA	TRBJ1-2	NA	TGTGCCAGCAGTCCTAGATATGGGAGGTTGGATGGCTACACCTTC	CASSPRYGRLDGYTF
TRBV6-6	NA	TRBJ1-5	NA	TGTGCCAGCAGTTACTCTTCCGGAGATAATCAGCCCCAGCATTTT	CASSYSSGDNQPQHF
TRBV7-9	NA	TRBJ1-1	NA	TGTGCCAGCGGACAGCCCCTGGGGGCTGAAGCTTTCTTT	CASGQPLGAEAFF
TRBV30	NA	TRBJ2-3	NA	TGTGCCTGGAATAACAGGGCGGGCACAGATACGCAGTATTTT	CAWNNRAGTDTQYF
TRBV28	TRBD1	TRBJ1-5	NA	TGTGCCAGCAGTAGGGACAGGGGGCTTGGTCAGCCCCAGCATTTT	CASSRDRGLGQPQHF
TRBV19	TRBD1	TRBJ2-7	NA	TGTGCCAGTAGTATCAGGGACAGCTCCTACGAGCAGTACTTC	CASSIRDSSYEQYF
TRBV4-3	NA	TRBJ2-7	NA	TGCGCCAGCAGCCAGGCGACAGATATTGCCTCCTACGAGCAGTACTTC	CASSQATDIASYEQYF
TRBV5-4	NA	TRBJ1-5	NA	TGTGCCAGCAGCTCGGGCGGGGCAGGGAATCAGCCCCAGCATTTT	CASSSGGAGNQPQHF
TRBV21-1	NA	TRBJ2-2	NA	TGTGCCAGCAGCAAGCCTTGCAGAACCGGGGAGCTGTTTTTT	CASSKPCRTGELFF
TRBV7-2	NA	TRBJ1-4	once	TGTGCCAGCAGCTTAGACAGGACTAATGAAAAACTGTTTTTT	CASSLDRTNEKLFF
TRBV5-1	NA	TRBJ1-3	NA	TGCGCCAGCAGCTTGGGACATTTGGCTGGAAACACCATATATTTT	CASSLGHLAGNTIYF
TRBV28	NA	TRBJ1-2	NA	TGTGCCAGCAGTCCCATAACCCCGGGGGGTCCCAACCTCTATGGCTACACCTTC	CASSPITPGGPNLYGYTF
TRBV19	TRBD1	TRBJ1-3	NA	TGTGCCAGTAGTATAAGGGACAGGAGCTCTGGAAACACCATATATTTT	CASSIRDRSSGNTIYF
TRBV27	TRBD1	TRBJ1-2	NA	TGTGCCAGCAGTTGGGACAGGGGGGGAGAGGGCTACACCTTC	CASSWDRGGEGYTF
TRBV7-8	NA	TRBJ2-5	once	TGTGCCAGCAGCCTAGGAGGGTTAGCGAGCGAGACCCAGTACTTC	CASSLGGLASETQYF